This TCR beta chain came from a study of control samples from healthy donors and cancer patients. Sequenced by immunoSEQ multiplex PCR; TCRdb stores in-frame clones only, minus some. The table shows 120,000 or so clones, with 70% to 90% occurring only once. This CDR3 spans 18 amino acids. The V segment lost 1 base and the J segment 8 bases; nucleotides outside the gene matches: 11. In germline, CDR1 is LGHNA, CDR2 YSLEER. The rearrangement uses TRBV4-3 and TRBJ1-6, with 10 bases that match TRBD1. The clonotype comes from a woman aged 60-75 years with lung cancer. The sequenced material came from PBMCs. The CDR3 DNA reads TGCGCCAGCAGCCAAGTCTCCTTTGGGACAGGGGCATATTCACCCCTCCACTTT. Translating it yields CASSQVSFGTGAYSPLHF.